This entry lists 28 T cell receptor beta chains sequenced from one sample in a study of glioma-infiltrating T cells. Using RNA template, CDR3s of TCR alpha and beta were amplified with iRepertoire arm-PCR. TCRdb re-called the multiplex PCR reads through MiXCR, storing one row per CDR3 protein. The sample contains more than 110,000 distinct CDR3 sequences, 30% to 40% of which appear only once. Sequenced sample: glioma tissue, nonneoplastic brain tissue, or PBMCs (not recorded which). Receptors originate from a human donor with low-grade glioma or glioblastoma, undergoing nonglioma brain surgery, or in good health (not recorded which).

The gene calls are TRBV4-2 and TRBJ2-3, with D maybe TRBD2 (6 bases). Trimming left V 0 bases short and J 1 base short, with 11 bases between. In germline, CDR1 is LGHNA, CDR2 YNFKEQ. The length of the CDR3 is 16 residues. As DNA, the CDR3 is TGTGCCAGCAGCCAAGATTCCGGGGGTGGCACAGATACGCAGTATTTT. Translated, it gives CASSQDSGGGTDTQYF.

This chain's CDR3 is CASTRGGSYNEQFF. CDR3 bases: TGTGCCAGCACCCGCGGGGGTTCCTACAATGAGCAGTTCTTC. The V call is TRBV27, the J call TRBJ2-1, with TRBD2 matching over 7 bases. Looked up from germline, CDR1 is MNHEY and CDR2 is SMNVEV (reference sequence). The V and J ends lost 7 bases and 1 base, in that order; junction bases with no gene match: 4. CDR3 length: 14 residues.

This clonotype turned up a few times. The J gene is TRBJ2-3, the V gene TRBV7-2, with a possible D match to TRBD2 (6 bases). V lost 5 bases and J lost 0, with 15 bases in between. Germline V gene lookup returns CDR1 SGHTA and CDR2 FQGNSA. The CDR3 is 16 residues long. The DNA of the CDR3 is TGTGCCAGCAGCGCATTTCTGGCGGGAAGCACAGATACGCAGTATTTT. Translating gives CASSAFLAGSTDTQYF.

This rearrangement joins TRBV7-9 to TRBJ2-7; a possible D gene is TRBD2 (5 bases). CDR1 SEHNR and CDR2 FQNEAQ come from the germline V gene (reference sequence). The CDR3 sequence is 12 residues long. Trimming took 4 bases from V and 6 from J, leaving 10 bases between them. CDR3 protein: CASSSTAGEQYF. CDR3 coding DNA: TGTGCCAGCAGCTCGACCGCGGGCGAGCAGTACTTC. Complete variable domain (other parts from reference TRBV7-9 and TRBJ2-7): DTGVSQNPRHKITKRGQNVTFRCDPISEHNRLYWYRQTLGQGPEFLTYFQNEAQLEKSRLLSDRFSAERPKGSFSTLEIQRTEQGDSAMYLCASSSTAGEQYFGPGTRLTVT.

The chain uses TRBV6-2 or TRBV6-3 and TRBJ2-1; possible D gene TRBD2, 5 bases. V dropped 4 bases and J dropped 1 base, with 8 bases sitting between them. CDR1 is MNHEY and CDR2 is SVGEGT in the germline V gene. This CDR3 has 14 amino acids. The CDR3 coding sequence is TGTGCCAGCAGTTCCGGGAATTCCTACAATGAGCAGTTCTTC. Protein product: CASSSGNSYNEQFF.

This chain uses TRBV6-2 or TRBV6-3 with TRBJ1-1; the match to TRBD1 covers 10 bases. Germline CDR1 MNHEY, CDR2 SVGEGT. The CDR3 totals 18 residues. V trimming: 3 bases; J trimming: 5 bases; junction bases outside the gene matches: 15. CDR3 in DNA: TGTGCCAGCAGTTATCGCGGGGAATCAGACAGGGGGCGAACTGAAGCTTTCTTT. It specifies CASSYRGESDRGRTEAFF.

V usage is TRBV4-1 and J usage is TRBJ2-1, with 7 bases that match TRBD1. The CDR3 has 16 amino acids. V shed 3 bases and J 0 bases; nucleotides not matched to a gene: 5. Germline V gives CDR1 MGHRA, CDR2 YSYEKL. The CDR3 is CASSHLQGNSYNEQFF. The CDR3 nucleotides read TGCGCCAGCAGCCACCTACAGGGGAACTCCTACAATGAGCAGTTCTTC.

The gene calls are TRBV2 and TRBJ2-5, with D unresolved. Germline CDR1 SNHLY, CDR2 FYNNEI. The CDR3 extends over 17 amino acids. The V end was cut by 7 bases, the J end by 0 bases, with 21 bases between. The CDR3, as DNA: TGTGCCAGCACCCCCTTGGGTTATACGGGTAACCAAGAGACCCAGTACTTC. This encodes CASTPLGYTGNQETQYF.

In this sample, this clonotype turned up a few times. The chain has TRBV4-3 and TRBJ2-1; D uncertain. The CDR3 sequence is 13 residues long. Germline CDR1 is LGHNA and CDR2 is YSLEER. Trimming stripped 3 bases from V and 8 bases from J, with 11 bases between. CDR3 amino acids: CASSQTDLDEQFF. CDR3 coding DNA: TGCGCCAGCAGCCAGACCGATTTGGATGAGCAGTTCTTC.

In this sample, this clonotype turned up a few times. J is TRBJ1-1 and V is TRBV7-3; D is perhaps TRBD1 (5 bases). This CDR3 contains 13 residues. V was clipped by 6 bases and J by 4 bases, with 12 bases between them. Germline values: CDR1 SGHTA, CDR2 FQGTGA. In nucleotides, the CDR3 is TGTGCCAGCAGTTCCCAGGGACGCACTGAAGCTTTCTTT. Its translation: CASSSQGRTEAFF.

The chain recombines TRBV6-1 with TRBJ1-1; D gene unclear. The CDR3 length is 15 residues. Germline values: CDR1 MNHNS, CDR2 SASEGT. Trimming stripped 10 bases from V and 1 base from J, with 19 bases between. CDR3 amino acids: CATRTTGIANTEAFF. CDR3 bases: TGTGCCACCCGCACCACCGGGATAGCGAACACTGAAGCTTTCTTT.

J is TRBJ2-2 and V is TRBV6-5; perhaps D is TRBD1 or TRBD2 (5 bases each). Trimming left V 0 bases short and J 6 bases short, with 11 bases between. The CDR3 totals 15 residues. Germline loops: CDR1 MNHEY, CDR2 SVGAGI. The CDR3 sequence is CASSYSHRRPGELFF. In nucleotides, the CDR3 is TGTGCCAGCAGTTACTCCCACAGGAGGCCCGGGGAGCTGTTTTTT.

The V gene is TRBV10-3, the J gene TRBJ1-2; TRBD1 matches at 7 bases. The CDR3 has 13 amino acids. With 2 bases clipped from V and 3 bases from J, the junction kept 0 bases outside the gene matches. Germline lookup yields CDR1 ENHRY and CDR2 SYGVKD. The CDR3 loop reads CAISEGQDYGYTF. CDR3 sequence (DNA): TGTGCCATCAGTGAGGGACAGGACTATGGCTACACCTTC.

This chain uses TRBV6-6 with TRBJ1-1; possibly TRBD1 for D (5 bases). With 7 bases removed from V and 5 bases from J, the gap between germline ends came to 14 bases. CDR1 is MNHNY, CDR2 SVGAGI, per germline (reference sequence). This CDR3 is built from 13 residues. CDR3 DNA: TGTGCCAGCATCGGGAGGTGGGGGACTGAAGCTTTCTTT. Its translation: CASIGRWGTEAFF.

The rearrangement links TRBV15 to TRBJ2-1; 9 bases agree with TRBD2. V lost 1 base to trimming and J lost 8 bases; unmatched junction nucleotides: 6. The germline V gene has CDR1 LNHNV and CDR2 YYDKDF (reference sequence). The CDR3 is made up of 15 amino acids. This chain's CDR3 is CATSRVAGGPDEQFF. The CDR3 region has the DNA TGTGCCACCAGCAGAGTTGCGGGAGGGCCAGATGAGCAGTTCTTC.

This clonotype was seen a single time. This chain's CDR3 is CASSGDLYGYTF. CDR3 nucleotides: TGTGCCAGCAGTGGGGACCTATATGGCTACACCTTC. The chain carries TRBV2 and TRBJ1-2; a weak D match, TRBD1 (5 bases). CDR1 SNHLY and CDR2 FYNNEI come from the germline V gene. The CDR3 is 12 amino acids. Deletions cut 4 bases from V and 5 bases from J, with 8 bases between.

The chain joins TRBV11-1 to TRBJ2-7; D call uncertain. With 1 base removed from V and 7 bases from J, the gap between germline ends came to 8 bases. CDR3 length equals 12 residues. CDR1 is SGHAT and CDR2 is FQDESV in the germline V gene (reference sequence). The chain's CDR3 is CASSLEVGEQYF. CDR3 DNA sequence: TGTGCCAGCAGCTTAGAGGTCGGGGAGCAGTACTTC.

This clonotype showed up many times. The chain carries TRBV29-1 and TRBJ1-1; D gene ambiguous. Germline CDR1 and CDR2: SQVTM and ANQGSEA. This CDR3 is 11 amino acids long. Trimming removed 4 bases at V and 7 bases at J, with 10 bases between. The CDR3 is CSVGTRSEAFF. The CDR3, as DNA: TGCAGCGTTGGGACGCGGAGTGAAGCTTTCTTT.

On this clonotype: The CDR3 carries no conserved terminal phenylalanine or tryptophan, so it likely arises from a read error. This chain joins TRBV27 and TRBJ2-3; 7 nucleotides align to TRBD2. From germline, CDR1 is MNHEY and CDR2 SMNVEV (reference sequence). The CDR3 has 16 residues. J gave up 3 bases and V 0 bases, and 6 bases lay outside the gene matches. The DNA of the CDR3 is TGTGCCAGCAGTTTATCTCGGCCTAGCGGAACAGATACGCAGTATTCT. Translated, it gives CASSLSRPSGTDTQYS.

This sequence joins TRBV20-1 and TRBJ1-2, with D hard to call. From germline, CDR1 is DFQATT and CDR2 SNEGSKA (reference sequence). V shed 0 bases and J shed 8 bases, with 13 bases lying between them. This CDR3 spans 13 amino acids. Written as DNA, the CDR3 is TGCAGTGCTAGAGATCCCGCAGGATGGGGCTACACCTTC. Translating it yields CSARDPAGWGYTF.

The chain employs TRBV7-2 and TRBJ2-7, with 7 bases aligning to TRBD2. Trimming removed 6 bases from V and 3 bases from J; junction bases left unmatched: 5. Germline lookup yields CDR1 SGHTA and CDR2 FQGNSA. The CDR3 spans 13 residues. The CDR3 here is CASSRGGYYEQYF. CDR3 DNA sequence: TGTGCCAGCAGTCGGGGAGGGTACTACGAGCAGTACTTC.

V is TRBV5-1 and J is TRBJ2-1; D possibly matches TRBD1 or TRBD2 (5 bases each). Germline V gene data show CDR1 as SGHRS and CDR2 as YFSETQ. The CDR3 is made up of 13 amino acids. V was shortened by 0 bases and J by 9 bases, with 10 bases between the two germline ends. This CDR3 is CASSLERGIEQFF. The CDR3 DNA follows: TGCGCCAGCAGCTTGGAACGGGGCATTGAGCAGTTCTTC.

This chain uses TRBV5-1 with TRBJ2-7; 7 bases are a match to TRBD1. There are 16 residues in the CDR3. V lost 5 bases and J lost 1; bases outside the gene matches: 12. CDR1 SGHRS and CDR2 YFSETQ come from the germline V gene. CDR3 residues: CASRKNRDSGSYEQYF. The DNA of the CDR3 is TGCGCCAGCAGAAAGAACCGGGACAGCGGATCCTACGAGCAGTACTTC.

V usage is TRBV11-2 and J usage is TRBJ2-7; 11 nucleotides align to TRBD2. The V and J ends lost 5 bases and 5 bases, in that order; junction bases with no gene match: 8. Germline V gene sequence: CDR1 SGHAT, CDR2 FQNNGV. CDR3 length: 15 residues. The CDR3 coding sequence is TGTGCCAGCAGCCTTCAACTAGCGGGAGATGACGAGCAGTACTTC. Translating gives CASSLQLAGDDEQYF.

This clonotype was seen ten or more times. The chain uses TRBV20-1 and TRBJ2-7; TRBD2 matches at 7 bases. J lost 1 base, V lost 3 bases, and 6 bases had no gene match. The CDR3 totals 14 residues. The germline CDR1 and CDR2 sequences are DFQATT and SNEGSKA (reference sequence). CDR3 sequence (DNA): TGCAGTGCTAGCCCTAGCGGAGAATCCTACGAGCAGTACTTC. Its translation: CSASPSGESYEQYF.

The CDR3 region is CSASRTSGQFF. As DNA, the CDR3 is TGCAGTGCTAGTCGGACTAGCGGGCAGTTCTTC. The rearrangement joins TRBV20-1 to TRBJ2-1; 10 bases agree with TRBD2. This CDR3 spans 11 amino acids. Germline values: CDR1 DFQATT, CDR2 SNEGSKA (reference sequence). With 3 bases clipped from V and 12 bases from J, the junction kept 2 bases outside the gene matches.

On this clonotype itself: This CDR3 is missing its conserved last phenylalanine or tryptophan, likely due to a read error. The V call is TRBV28, the J call TRBJ1-5; D is unclear. Trimming cost V 6 bases and J 0 bases, with 3 bases left between them. The length of the CDR3 is 12 residues. CDR1 and CDR2 from the germline V gene are MDHEN and SYDVKM. The CDR3 protein is CASRISNQPQHS. The CDR3 bases are TGTGCCAGCAGGATTAGCAATCAGCCCCAGCATTCT.

In its sample, this clonotype was seen a few times. The rearrangement joins TRBV7-2 to TRBJ2-1; D is possibly TRBD1 (5 bases). The CDR3 is 15 amino acids. The germline V gene encodes CDR1 SGHTA and CDR2 FQGNSA. The germline V and J ends were trimmed by 7 bases and 9 bases, with 22 bases remaining between them. This CDR3 is CASIPGPAGNGEQFF. In DNA, the CDR3 is TGTGCCAGCATCCCCGGGCCGGCAGGGAATGGTGAGCAGTTCTTC. Full variable domain (outside the CDR3, taken from reference TRBV7-2 and TRBJ2-1): GAGVSQSPSNKVTEKGKDVELRCDPISGHTALYWYRQSLGQGLEFLIYFQGNSAPDKSGLPSDRFSAERTGGSVSTLTIQRTQQEDSAVYLCASIPGPAGNGEQFFGPGTRLTVL.